This TCR beta chain emerged from a study of shared clonotypes between healthy human individuals. Study-level findings and limits: Naive CD4 clonotype sharing across several donors was 4.5% to 6%. A small donor pool kept down the genetic and exposure-history diversity that was represented.

Measured with immunoSEQ multiplex PCR; TCRdb has only the in-frame clones, and not every one. The table has 2,100,000 or so clones, more than 90% seen once. The CDR3 is made up of 13 amino acids. V shed 4 bases and J shed 4 bases, with 10 bases lying between them. Germline V gene lookup returns CDR1 ENHRY and CDR2 SYGVKD. Concerning this clone itself: Its cognate antigen is unknown.

The authors divided CD4+ cells into CD45RA+ naive and CD45RA-negative memory subsets. The gene calls are TRBV10-3 and TRBJ1-2; tentatively, D is TRBD1 (5 bases). The receptor's source is a man aged 18 to 29 in good health. Sequences were obtained from naive CD4+ T cells sorted from blood. Subset specified: CD45RA+ positively selected. DNA for the CDR3: TGTGCCATCAGTGCGGACGGGGGCTATGGCTACACCTTC. This sequence encodes CAISADGGYGYTF.